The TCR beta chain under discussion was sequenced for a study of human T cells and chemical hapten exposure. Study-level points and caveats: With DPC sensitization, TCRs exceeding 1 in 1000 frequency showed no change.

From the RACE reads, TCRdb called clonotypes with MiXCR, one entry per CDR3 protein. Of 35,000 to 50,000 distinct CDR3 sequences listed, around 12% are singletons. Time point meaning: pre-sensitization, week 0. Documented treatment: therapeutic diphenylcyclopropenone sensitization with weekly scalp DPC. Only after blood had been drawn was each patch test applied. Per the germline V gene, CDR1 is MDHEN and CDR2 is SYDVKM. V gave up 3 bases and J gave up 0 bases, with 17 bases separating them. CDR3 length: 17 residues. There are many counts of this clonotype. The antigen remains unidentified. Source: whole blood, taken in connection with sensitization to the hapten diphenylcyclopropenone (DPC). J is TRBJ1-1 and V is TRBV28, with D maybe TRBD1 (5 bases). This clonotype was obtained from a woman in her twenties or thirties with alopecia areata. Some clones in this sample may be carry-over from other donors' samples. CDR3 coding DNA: TGTGCCAGCAGTTTCCTGGACATCGGACTCATGAACACTGAAGCTTTCTTT. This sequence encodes CASSFLDIGLMNTEAFF. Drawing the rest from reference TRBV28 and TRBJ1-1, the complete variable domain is DVKVTQSSRYLVKRTGEKVFLECVQDMDHENMFWYRQDPGLGLRLIYFSYDVKMKEKGDIPEGYSVSREKKERFSLILESASTNQTSMYLCASSFLDIGLMNTEAFFGQGTRLTVV.